The clone carrying this TCR beta chain was recorded only once. This entry comes from a study of blood T cell repertoires in COVID-19. Per the germline V gene, CDR1 is MNHEY and CDR2 is SMNVEV (reference sequence). V was cut by 6 bases and J by 1 base, with 16 bases left in between. The CDR3 spans 15 residues. Only in-frame clones appear in the TCRdb table, and some are missing; sequencing was by immunoSEQ multiplex PCR. The sample shows more than 300,000 clones, just over 85% of them seen only once. Sequences were obtained from PBMCs or T cells enriched from blood (not recorded which). The chain joins TRBV27 to TRBJ2-7; D possibly corresponds to TRBD1 (6 bases). The receptor's source is a woman aged 18-35 years who had recovered from COVID-19. Written as DNA, the CDR3 is TGTGCCAGCAGAAACCGGGACACCCGATCCTACGAGCAGTACTTC. Translating gives CASRNRDTRSYEQYF.